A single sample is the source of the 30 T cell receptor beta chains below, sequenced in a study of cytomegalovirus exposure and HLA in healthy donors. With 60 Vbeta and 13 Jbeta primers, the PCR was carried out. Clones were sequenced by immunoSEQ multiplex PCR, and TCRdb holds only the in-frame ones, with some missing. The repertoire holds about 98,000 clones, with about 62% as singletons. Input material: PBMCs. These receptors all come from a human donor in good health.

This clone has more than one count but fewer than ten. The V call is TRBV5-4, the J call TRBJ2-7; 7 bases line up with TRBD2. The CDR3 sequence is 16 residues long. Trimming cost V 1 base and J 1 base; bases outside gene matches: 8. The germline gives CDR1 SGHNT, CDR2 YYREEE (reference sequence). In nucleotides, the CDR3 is TGTGCCAGCAGCTTGATGCTCCGGGAGGCATCCTACGAGCAGTACTTC. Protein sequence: CASSLMLREASYEQYF.

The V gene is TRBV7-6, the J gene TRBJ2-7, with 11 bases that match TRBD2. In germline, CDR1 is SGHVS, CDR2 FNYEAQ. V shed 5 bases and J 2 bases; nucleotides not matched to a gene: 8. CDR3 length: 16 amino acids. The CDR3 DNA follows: TGTGCCAGCAGCCTGGGACTAGCGGCTGGCGCCTACGAGCAGTACTTC. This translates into CASSLGLAAGAYEQYF. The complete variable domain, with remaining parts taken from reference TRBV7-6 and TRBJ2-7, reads GAGVSQSPRYKVTKRGQDVALRCDPISGHVSLYWYRQALGQGPEFLTYFNYEAQQDKSGLPNDRFSAERPEGSISTLTIQRTEQRDSAMYRCASSLGLAAGAYEQYFGPGTRLTVT.

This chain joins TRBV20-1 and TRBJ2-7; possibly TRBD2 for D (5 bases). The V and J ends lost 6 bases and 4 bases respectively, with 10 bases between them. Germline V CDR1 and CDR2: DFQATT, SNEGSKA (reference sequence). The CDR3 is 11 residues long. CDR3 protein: CSAKDSYEQYF. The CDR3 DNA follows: TGCAGTGCAAAGGACTCTTACGAGCAGTACTTC.

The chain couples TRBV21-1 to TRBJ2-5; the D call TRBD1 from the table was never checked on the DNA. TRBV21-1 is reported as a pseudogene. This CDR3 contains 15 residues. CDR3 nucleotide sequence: TGTGCCAGCAGCAAAGGGACAGGTTCCCAAGAGACCCAGTACTTC. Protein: CASSKGTGSQETQYF.

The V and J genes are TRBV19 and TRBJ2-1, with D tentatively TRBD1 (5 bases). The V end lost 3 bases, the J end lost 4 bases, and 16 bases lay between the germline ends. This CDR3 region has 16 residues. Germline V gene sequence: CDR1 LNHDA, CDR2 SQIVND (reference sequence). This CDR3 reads CASSIGPGLGYNEQFF. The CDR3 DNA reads TGTGCCAGTAGTATCGGTCCAGGGCTGGGATACAATGAGCAGTTCTTC.

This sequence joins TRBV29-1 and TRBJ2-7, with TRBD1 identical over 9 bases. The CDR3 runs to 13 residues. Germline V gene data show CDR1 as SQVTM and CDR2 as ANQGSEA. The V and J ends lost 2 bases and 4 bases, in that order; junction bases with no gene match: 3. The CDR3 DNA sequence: TGCAGCGTTGAAATGGGACAGGGTTACGAGCAGTACTTC. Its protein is CSVEMGQGYEQYF.

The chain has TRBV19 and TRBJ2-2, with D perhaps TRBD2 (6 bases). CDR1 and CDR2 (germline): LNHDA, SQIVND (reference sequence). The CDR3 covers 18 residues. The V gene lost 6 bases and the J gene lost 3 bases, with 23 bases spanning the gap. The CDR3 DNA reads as TGTGCCAGTAGCCAAAAGTCCTCGGGCGGGGTTTACACCGGGGAGCTGTTTTTT. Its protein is CASSQKSSGGVYTGELFF.

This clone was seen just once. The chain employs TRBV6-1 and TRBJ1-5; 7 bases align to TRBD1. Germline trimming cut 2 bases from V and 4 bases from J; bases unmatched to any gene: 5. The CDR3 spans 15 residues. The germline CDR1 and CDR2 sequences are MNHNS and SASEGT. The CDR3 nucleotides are TGTGCCAGCAGTGAACAGACAGGGCCAAATCAGCCCCAGCATTTT. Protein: CASSEQTGPNQPQHF.

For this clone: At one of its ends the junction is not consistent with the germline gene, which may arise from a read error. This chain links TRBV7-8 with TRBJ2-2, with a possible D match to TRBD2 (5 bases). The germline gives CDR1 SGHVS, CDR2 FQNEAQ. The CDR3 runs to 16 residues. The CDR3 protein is CASSLESDPSTGEPFF. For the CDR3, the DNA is TGTGCCAGCAGCTTAGAATCGGACCCTAGCACCGGGGAGCCGTTTTTT.

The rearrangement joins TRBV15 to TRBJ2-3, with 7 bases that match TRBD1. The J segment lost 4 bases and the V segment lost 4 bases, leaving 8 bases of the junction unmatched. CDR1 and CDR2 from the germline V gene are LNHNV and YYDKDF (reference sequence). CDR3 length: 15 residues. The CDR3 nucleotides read TGTGCCACCAGCACAAGGGACAGTAGGTCAGATACGCAGTATTTT. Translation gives CATSTRDSRSDTQYF.

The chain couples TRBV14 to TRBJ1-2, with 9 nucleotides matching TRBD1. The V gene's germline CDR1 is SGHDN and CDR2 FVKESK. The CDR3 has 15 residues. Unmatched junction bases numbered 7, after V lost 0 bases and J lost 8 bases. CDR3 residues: CASSQEKWTGDGYTF. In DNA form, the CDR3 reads TGTGCCAGCAGCCAAGAAAAGTGGACAGGGGACGGCTACACCTTC. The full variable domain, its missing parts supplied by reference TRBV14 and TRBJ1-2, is EAGVTQFPSHSVIEKGQTVTLRCDPISGHDNLYWYRRVMGKEIKFLLHFVKESKQDESGMPNNRFLAERTGGTYSTLKVQPAELEDSGVYFCASSQEKWTGDGYTFGSGTRLTVV.

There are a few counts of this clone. The CDR3 bases are TGTGCCAGCAGTTTCTTTTCGCCTGGGGCCGAGCAGTTCTTC. Protein product: CASSFFSPGAEQFF. The chain recombines TRBV28 with TRBJ2-1; possible D gene TRBD1, 5 bases. Trimming cost V 3 bases and J 10 bases, with 16 bases left between them. Germline CDR1 and CDR2: MDHEN and SYDVKM. This CDR3 is 14 amino acids long. Together with reference TRBV28 and TRBJ2-1, the CDR3 gives the full variable domain: DVKVTQSSRYLVKRTGEKVFLECVQDMDHENMFWYRQDPGLGLRLIYFSYDVKMKEKGDIPEGYSVSREKKERFSLILESASTNQTSMYLCASSFFSPGAEQFFGPGTRLTVL.

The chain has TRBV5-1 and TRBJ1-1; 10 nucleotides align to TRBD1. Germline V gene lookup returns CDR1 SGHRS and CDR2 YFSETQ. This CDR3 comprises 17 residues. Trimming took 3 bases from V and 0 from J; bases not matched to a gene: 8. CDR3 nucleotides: TGCGCCAGCAGCTCCCCCGGGACAGGGGCTTTGAACACTGAAGCTTTCTTT. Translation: CASSSPGTGALNTEAFF.

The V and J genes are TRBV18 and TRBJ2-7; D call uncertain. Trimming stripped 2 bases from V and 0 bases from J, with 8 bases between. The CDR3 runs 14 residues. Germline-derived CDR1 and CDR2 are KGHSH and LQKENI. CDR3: CASSPFGGSYEQYF. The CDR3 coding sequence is TGTGCCAGCTCACCATTCGGCGGCTCCTACGAGCAGTACTTC.

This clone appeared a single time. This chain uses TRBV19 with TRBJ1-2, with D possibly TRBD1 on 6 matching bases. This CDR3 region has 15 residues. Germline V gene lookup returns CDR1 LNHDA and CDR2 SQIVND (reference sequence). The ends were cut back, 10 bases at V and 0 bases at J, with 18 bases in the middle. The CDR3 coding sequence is TGTGCCACCTCAGGGGCCCCTGAAGCTAACTATGGCTACACCTTC. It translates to CATSGAPEANYGYTF.

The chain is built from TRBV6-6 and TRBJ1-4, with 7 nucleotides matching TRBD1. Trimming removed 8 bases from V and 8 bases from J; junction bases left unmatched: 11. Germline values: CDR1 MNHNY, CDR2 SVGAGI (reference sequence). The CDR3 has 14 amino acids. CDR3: CASWGEGAVEKLFF. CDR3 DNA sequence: TGTGCCAGCTGGGGAGAGGGGGCGGTGGAAAAACTGTTTTTT.

The CDR3 DNA is TGTGCCAGCAGTGACGTATCCGGCGGAATTAGGAACACTGAAGCTTTCTTT. Amino acid sequence: CASSDVSGGIRNTEAFF. The chain couples TRBV25-1 to TRBJ1-1; D remains unclear. The germline gives CDR1 MGHDK, CDR2 SYGVNS. The CDR3 has 17 residues. Trimming shortened V by 3 bases and J by 1 base, and 18 bases separated the two germline ends.

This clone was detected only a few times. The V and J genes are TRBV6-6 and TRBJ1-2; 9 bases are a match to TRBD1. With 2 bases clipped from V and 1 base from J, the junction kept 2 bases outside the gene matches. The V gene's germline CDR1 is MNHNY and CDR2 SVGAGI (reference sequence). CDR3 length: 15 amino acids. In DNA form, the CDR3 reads TGTGCCAGCAGTTACCCGGGACAGGGTAACTATGGCTACACCTTC. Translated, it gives CASSYPGQGNYGYTF.

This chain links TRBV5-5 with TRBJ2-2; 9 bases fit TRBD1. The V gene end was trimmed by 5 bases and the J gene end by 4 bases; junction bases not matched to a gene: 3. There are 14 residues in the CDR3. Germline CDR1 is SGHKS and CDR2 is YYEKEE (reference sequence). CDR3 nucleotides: TGTGCCAGCAGACAGGGACAGGGCACCGGGGAGCTGTTTTTT. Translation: CASRQGQGTGELFF. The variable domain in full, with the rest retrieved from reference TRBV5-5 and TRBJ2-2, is DAGVTQSPTHLIKTRGQQVTLRCSPISGHKSVSWYQQVLGQGPQFIFQYYEKEERGRGNFPDRFSARQFPNYSSELNVNALLLGDSALYLCASRQGQGTGELFFGEGSRLTVL.

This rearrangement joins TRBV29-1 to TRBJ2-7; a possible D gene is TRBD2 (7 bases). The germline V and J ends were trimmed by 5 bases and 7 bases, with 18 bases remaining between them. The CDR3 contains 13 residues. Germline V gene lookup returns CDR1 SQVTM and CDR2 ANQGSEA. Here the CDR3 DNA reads TGCAGCGTTACGGTGGCGGGGGCGAGGGAGCAGTACTTC. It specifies CSVTVAGAREQYF.

The CDR3 region has the DNA TGTGCCAGCAGTCAACCGGACAGGGAAGCTTTCTTT. Protein: CASSQPDREAFF. This sequence joins TRBV7-6 and TRBJ1-1; 7 bases align to TRBD1. The CDR3 spans 12 residues. The germline CDR1 and CDR2 sequences are SGHVS and FNYEAQ. V trimming: 6 bases; J trimming: 8 bases; junction bases outside the gene matches: 6.

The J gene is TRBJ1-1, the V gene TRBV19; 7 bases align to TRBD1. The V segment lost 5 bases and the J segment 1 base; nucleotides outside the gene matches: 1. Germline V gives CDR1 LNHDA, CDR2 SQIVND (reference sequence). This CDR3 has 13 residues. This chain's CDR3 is CASSWTGNTEAFF. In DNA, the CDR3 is TGTGCCAGTAGTTGGACAGGGAACACTGAAGCTTTCTTT.

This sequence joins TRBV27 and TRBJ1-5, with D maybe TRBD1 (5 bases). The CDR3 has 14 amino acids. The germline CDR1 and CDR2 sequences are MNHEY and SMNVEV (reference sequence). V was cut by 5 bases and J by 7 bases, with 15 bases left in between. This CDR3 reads CASSQQGRGQPQHF. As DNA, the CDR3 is TGTGCCAGCAGTCAGCAAGGGCGGGGGCAGCCCCAGCATTTT.

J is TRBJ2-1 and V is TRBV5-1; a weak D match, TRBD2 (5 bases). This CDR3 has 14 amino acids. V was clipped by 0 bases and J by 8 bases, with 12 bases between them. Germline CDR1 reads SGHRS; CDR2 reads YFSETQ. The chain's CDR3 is CASSLAGKGYEQFF. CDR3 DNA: TGCGCCAGCAGCTTGGCCGGGAAGGGATATGAGCAGTTCTTC. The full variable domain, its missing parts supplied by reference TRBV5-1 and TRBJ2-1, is KAGVTQTPRYLIKTRGQQVTLSCSPISGHRSVSWYQQTPGQGLQFLFEYFSETQRNKGNFPGRFSGRQFSNSRSEMNVSTLELGDSALYLCASSLAGKGYEQFFGPGTRLTVL.

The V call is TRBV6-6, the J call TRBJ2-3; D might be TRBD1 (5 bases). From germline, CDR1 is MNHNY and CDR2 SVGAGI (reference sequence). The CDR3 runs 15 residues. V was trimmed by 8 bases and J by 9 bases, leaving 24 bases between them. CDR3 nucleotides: TGTGCCAGCCGATACTCGGCAGGGAAGGGTCTAACGCAGTATTTT. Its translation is CASRYSAGKGLTQYF.

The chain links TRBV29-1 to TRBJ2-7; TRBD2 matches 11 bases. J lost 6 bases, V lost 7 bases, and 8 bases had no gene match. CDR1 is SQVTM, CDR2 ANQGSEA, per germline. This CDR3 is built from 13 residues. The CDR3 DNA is TGCAGCGGTACTAGCGGGAGTAGGAGCGAGCAGTACTTC. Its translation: CSGTSGSRSEQYF.

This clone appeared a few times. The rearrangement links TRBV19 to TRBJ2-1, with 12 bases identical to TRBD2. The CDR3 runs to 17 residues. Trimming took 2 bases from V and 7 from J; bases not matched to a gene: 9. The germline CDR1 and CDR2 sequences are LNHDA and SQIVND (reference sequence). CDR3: CASSISGLAGRQNEQFF. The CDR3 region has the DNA TGTGCCAGTAGTATATCCGGACTAGCGGGACGTCAGAATGAGCAGTTCTTC. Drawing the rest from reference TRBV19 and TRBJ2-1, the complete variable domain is DGGITQSPKYLFRKEGQNVTLSCEQNLNHDAMYWYRQDPGQGLRLIYYSQIVNDFQKGDIAEGYSVSREKKESFPLTVTSAQKNPTAFYLCASSISGLAGRQNEQFFGPGTRLTVL.

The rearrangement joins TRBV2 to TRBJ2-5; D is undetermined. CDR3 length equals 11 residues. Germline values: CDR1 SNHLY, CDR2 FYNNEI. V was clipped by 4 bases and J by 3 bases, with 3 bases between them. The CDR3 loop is CASSAEETQYF. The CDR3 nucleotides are TGTGCCAGCAGTGCTGAAGAGACCCAGTACTTC.

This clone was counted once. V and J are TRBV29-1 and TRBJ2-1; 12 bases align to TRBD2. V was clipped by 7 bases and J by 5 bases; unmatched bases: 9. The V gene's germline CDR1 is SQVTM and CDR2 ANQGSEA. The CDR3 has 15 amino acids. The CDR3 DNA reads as TGCAGCGCCGTCCCGCTAGCGGGAGGGCACAATGAGCAGTTCTTC. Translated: CSAVPLAGGHNEQFF.

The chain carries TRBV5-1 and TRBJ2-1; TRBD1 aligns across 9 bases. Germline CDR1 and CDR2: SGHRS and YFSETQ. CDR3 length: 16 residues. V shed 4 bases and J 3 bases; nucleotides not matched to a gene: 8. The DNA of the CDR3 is TGCGCCAGCAGCCGCAAAACGGGACAGGGCTACAATGAGCAGTTCTTC. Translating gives CASSRKTGQGYNEQFF.